A selection of T cell receptor beta chains follows, all from one sample in a study of Ad26.COV2.S vaccination and SARS-CoV-2 variants. Clones were sequenced by immunoSEQ multiplex PCR, and TCRdb holds only the in-frame ones, with some missing. Here the sample spans just over 350,000 clones, roughly 94% being singletons. The specimen comprised peripheral blood, sampled after recovery from COVID-19. These receptor sequences come from a human donor who had recovered from COVID-19. Each CDR3 is given with its conserved first and last residue. Fields, in order: V gene, CDR3 length, J gene, D gene, CDR3 protein, CDR3 DNA. D genes are given only for firm matches.

V gene: TRBV7-6; CDR3 length: 16; J gene: TRBJ2-7; D gene: TRBD2; CDR3 protein: CASSLSASGGAEEQYF; CDR3 DNA: TGTGCCAGCAGCTTGAGTGCTAGCGGGGGGGCCGAAGAGCAGTACTTC
V gene: TRBV4-3; CDR3 length: 15; J gene: TRBJ2-1; D gene: TRBD2; CDR3 protein: CASSPWRGGHNEQFF; CDR3 DNA: TGCGCCAGCAGCCCTTGGCGGGGGGGCCATAATGAGCAGTTCTTC
V gene: TRBV12-3/TRBV12-4; CDR3 length: 12; J gene: TRBJ1-2; D gene: .; CDR3 protein: CATRPGEYGYTF; CDR3 DNA: TGTGCCACCAGACCCGGGGAGTATGGCTACACCTTC
V gene: TRBV10-1; CDR3 length: 17; J gene: TRBJ2-3; D gene: TRBD2; CDR3 protein: CASSESTSGGLTDTQYF; CDR3 DNA: TGCGCCAGCAGTGAGTCCACTAGCGGGGGCCTCACAGATACGCAGTATTTT
V gene: TRBV6-5; CDR3 length: 16; J gene: TRBJ1-1; D gene: .; CDR3 protein: CASSYSSFTLNTEAFF; CDR3 DNA: TGTGCCAGCAGTTACTCGTCTTTCACCCTGAACACTGAAGCTTTCTTT
V gene: TRBV5-4; CDR3 length: 14; J gene: TRBJ2-5; D gene: .; CDR3 protein: CASSSTSSSSDQYF; CDR3 DNA: TGTGCCAGCAGTTCTACTAGCTCCTCCAGTGACCAGTACTTC
V gene: TRBV5-8; CDR3 length: 12; J gene: TRBJ2-5; D gene: .; CDR3 protein: CASSTNQETQYF; CDR3 DNA: TGTGCCAGCAGCACCAACCAAGAGACCCAGTACTTC
V gene: TRBV27; CDR3 length: 16; J gene: TRBJ2-1; D gene: .; CDR3 protein: CASSPTSQGSYNEQFF; CDR3 DNA: TGTGCCAGCAGTCCCACCTCCCAGGGCTCCTACAATGAGCAGTTCTTC
V gene: TRBV29-1; CDR3 length: 16; J gene: TRBJ2-2; D gene: TRBD1; CDR3 protein: CSAKGRTGVYGGELFF; CDR3 DNA: TGCAGCGCAAAAGGGAGGACAGGGGTTTACGGCGGGGAGCTGTTTTTT
V gene: TRBV6-1; CDR3 length: 13; J gene: TRBJ1-1; D gene: .; CDR3 protein: CASSEAGQGRAFF; CDR3 DNA: TGTGCCAGCAGTGAAGCAGGGCAGGGCAGGGCTTTCTTT
V gene: TRBV5-1; CDR3 length: 14; J gene: TRBJ1-4; D gene: .; CDR3 protein: CASSGTMGDEKLFF; CDR3 DNA: TGCGCCAGCAGCGGGACCATGGGTGATGAAAAACTGTTTTTT
V gene: TRBV3-1/TRBV3-2; CDR3 length: 18; J gene: TRBJ1-1; D gene: .; CDR3 protein: CASSQGSGLAGRRTEAFF; CDR3 DNA: TGTGCCAGCAGCCAAGGATCAGGGCTAGCGGGGAGGAGGACTGAAGCTTTCTTT
V gene: TRBV10-1; CDR3 length: 13; J gene: TRBJ1-2; D gene: .; CDR3 protein: CASSEYRGGGYTF; CDR3 DNA: TGCGCCAGCAGTGAATACAGAGGAGGGGGCTACACCTTC
V gene: TRBV6-5; CDR3 length: 16; J gene: TRBJ1-5; D gene: TRBD1; CDR3 protein: CASSYSWDRTNQPQHF; CDR3 DNA: TGTGCCAGCAGTTACTCGTGGGACAGGACTAATCAGCCCCAGCATTTT
V gene: TRBV5-1; CDR3 length: 13; J gene: TRBJ2-5; D gene: .; CDR3 protein: CASALAGEETQYF; CDR3 DNA: TGCGCCAGCGCACTGGCCGGGGAGGAGACCCAGTACTTC
V gene: TRBV11-2; CDR3 length: 16; J gene: TRBJ1-1; D gene: TRBD1; CDR3 protein: CASSSSVTGGPLEAFF; CDR3 DNA: TGTGCCAGCAGCTCGTCGGTGACAGGGGGTCCCCTTGAAGCTTTCTTT